The present TCR beta chain was sequenced within a study of T-cell reconstitution after alpha-beta-depleted transplantation in children. This clonotype turned up a few times. Using unique molecular identifiers, the investigators prepared the TCRbeta library. TCRdb redid the calling of the PCR reads with MiXCR, one entry per CDR3 protein. The sample yields over 550,000 distinct CDR3 sequences, roughly a tenth seen once. Germline V lookup: CDR1 SGDLS, CDR2 YYNGEE. The CDR3 sequence is 15 residues long. With V trimmed by 4 bases and J by 4 bases, 8 bases remained unmatched. This chain joins TRBV9 and TRBJ2-7, with 10 bases matching TRBD2. The sample consisted of PBMCs from the stem cell graft donor, taken from the stem cell graft. The sequence came from a human donor who donated a stem cell graft to a child with acute myeloid leukemia. The DNA for the CDR3 is TGTGCCAGCAGCCCTAGCGGGAGCAAAGGGTACGAGCAGTACTTC. Its protein product is CASSPSGSKGYEQYF.